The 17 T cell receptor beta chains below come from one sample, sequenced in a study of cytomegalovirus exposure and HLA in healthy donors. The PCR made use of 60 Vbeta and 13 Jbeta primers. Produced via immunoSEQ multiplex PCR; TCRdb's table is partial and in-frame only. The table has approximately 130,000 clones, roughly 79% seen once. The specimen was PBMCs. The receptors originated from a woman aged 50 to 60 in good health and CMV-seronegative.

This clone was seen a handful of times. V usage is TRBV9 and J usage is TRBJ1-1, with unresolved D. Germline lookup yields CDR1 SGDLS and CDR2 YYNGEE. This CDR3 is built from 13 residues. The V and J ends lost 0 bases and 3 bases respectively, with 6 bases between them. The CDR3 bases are TGTGCCAGCAGCGTAGTGGAGGACACTGAAGCTTTCTTT. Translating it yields CASSVVEDTEAFF.

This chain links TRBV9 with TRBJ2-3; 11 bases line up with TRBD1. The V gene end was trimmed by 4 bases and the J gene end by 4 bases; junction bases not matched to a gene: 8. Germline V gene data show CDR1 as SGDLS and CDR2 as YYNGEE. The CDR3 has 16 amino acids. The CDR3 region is CASSTRTGGLSDTQYF. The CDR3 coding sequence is TGTGCCAGCAGCACCCGGACAGGGGGCTTATCAGATACGCAGTATTTT.

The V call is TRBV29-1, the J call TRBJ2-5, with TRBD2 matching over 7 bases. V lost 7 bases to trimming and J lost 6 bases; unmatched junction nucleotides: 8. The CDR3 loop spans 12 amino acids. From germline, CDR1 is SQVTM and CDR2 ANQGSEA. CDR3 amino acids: CSAGGGSQTQYF. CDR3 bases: TGCAGCGCGGGGGGAGGGTCCCAGACCCAGTACTTC.

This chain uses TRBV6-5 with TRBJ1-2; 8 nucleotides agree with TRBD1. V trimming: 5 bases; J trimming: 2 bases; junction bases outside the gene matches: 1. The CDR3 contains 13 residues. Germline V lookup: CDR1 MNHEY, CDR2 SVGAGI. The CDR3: CASSGDRNYGYTF. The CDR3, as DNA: TGTGCCAGCAGTGGGGACAGGAACTATGGCTACACCTTC.

For the CDR3, the DNA is TGTGCCAGCAGCTCACAGGGACTGAACACTGAAGCTTTCTTT. This codes for CASSSQGLNTEAFF. The V call is TRBV11-3, the J call TRBJ1-1; tentatively, D is TRBD1 (6 bases). Trimming pared 4 bases from V and 0 bases from J, leaving 9 bases between. The CDR3 is 14 residues long. From germline, CDR1 is SGHNT and CDR2 YENEEA.

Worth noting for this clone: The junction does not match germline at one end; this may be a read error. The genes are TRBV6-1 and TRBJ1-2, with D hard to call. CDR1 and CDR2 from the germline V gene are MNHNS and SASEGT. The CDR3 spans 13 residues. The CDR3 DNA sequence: TGTGCCAGCAGTGTGGTTAGCGAGTATGGCTACCCCTTC. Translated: CASSVVSEYGYPF.

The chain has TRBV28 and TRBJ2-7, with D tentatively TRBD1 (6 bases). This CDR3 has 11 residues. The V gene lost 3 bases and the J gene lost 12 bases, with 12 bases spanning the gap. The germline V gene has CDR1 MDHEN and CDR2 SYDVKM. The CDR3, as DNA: TGTGCCAGCAGTTTTACAGGACAGACGTACTTC. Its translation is CASSFTGQTYF.

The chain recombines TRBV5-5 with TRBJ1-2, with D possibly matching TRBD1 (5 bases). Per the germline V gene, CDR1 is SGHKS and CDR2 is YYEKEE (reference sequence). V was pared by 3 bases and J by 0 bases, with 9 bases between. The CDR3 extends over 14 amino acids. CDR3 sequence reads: CASSSRVANYGYTF. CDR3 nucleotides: TGTGCCAGCAGCTCCAGGGTCGCTAACTATGGCTACACCTTC.

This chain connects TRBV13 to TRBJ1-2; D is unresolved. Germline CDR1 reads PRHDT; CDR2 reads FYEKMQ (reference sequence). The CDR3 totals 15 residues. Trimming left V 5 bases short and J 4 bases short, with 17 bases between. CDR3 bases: TGTGCCAGCAGCCCAAAGACGGGAAGATCCTATGGCTACACCTTC. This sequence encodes CASSPKTGRSYGYTF.

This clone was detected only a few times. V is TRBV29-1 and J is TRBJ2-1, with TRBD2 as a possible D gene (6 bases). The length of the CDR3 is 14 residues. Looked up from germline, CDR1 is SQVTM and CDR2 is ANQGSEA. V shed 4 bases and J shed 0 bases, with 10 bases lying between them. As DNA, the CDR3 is TGCAGCGTTGGTGGCGGGATCTCCTACAATGAGCAGTTCTTC. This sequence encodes CSVGGGISYNEQFF.

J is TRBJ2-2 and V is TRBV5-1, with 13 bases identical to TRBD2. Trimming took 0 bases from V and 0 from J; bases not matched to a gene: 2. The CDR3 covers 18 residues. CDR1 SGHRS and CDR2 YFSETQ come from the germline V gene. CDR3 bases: TGCGCCAGCAGCTTGGTTGGACTAGCGGGGGCGAACACCGGGGAGCTGTTTTTT. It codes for CASSLVGLAGANTGELFF.

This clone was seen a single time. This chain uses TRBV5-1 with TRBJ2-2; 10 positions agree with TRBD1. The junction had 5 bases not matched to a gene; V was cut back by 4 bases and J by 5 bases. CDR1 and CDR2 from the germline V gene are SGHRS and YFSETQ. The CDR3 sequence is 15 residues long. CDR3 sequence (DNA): TGCGCCAGCAGCAGCCGGGACAGGGGAACCGGGGAGCTGTTTTTT. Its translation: CASSSRDRGTGELFF. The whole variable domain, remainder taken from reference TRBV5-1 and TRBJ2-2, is KAGVTQTPRYLIKTRGQQVTLSCSPISGHRSVSWYQQTPGQGLQFLFEYFSETQRNKGNFPGRFSGRQFSNSRSEMNVSTLELGDSALYLCASSSRDRGTGELFFGEGSRLTVL.

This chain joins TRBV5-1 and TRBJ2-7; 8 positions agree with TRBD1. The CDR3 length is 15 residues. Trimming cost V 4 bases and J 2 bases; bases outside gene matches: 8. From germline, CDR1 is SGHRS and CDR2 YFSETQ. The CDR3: CASSVGTGRPYEQYF. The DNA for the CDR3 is TGCGCCAGCAGCGTCGGGACAGGAAGACCCTACGAGCAGTACTTC.

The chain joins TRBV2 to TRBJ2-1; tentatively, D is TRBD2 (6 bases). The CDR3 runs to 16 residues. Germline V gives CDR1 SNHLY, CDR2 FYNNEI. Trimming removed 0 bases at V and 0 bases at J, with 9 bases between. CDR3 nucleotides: TGTGCCAGCAGTGAAGCCCGGGACTTCTCCTACAATGAGCAGTTCTTC. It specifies CASSEARDFSYNEQFF.

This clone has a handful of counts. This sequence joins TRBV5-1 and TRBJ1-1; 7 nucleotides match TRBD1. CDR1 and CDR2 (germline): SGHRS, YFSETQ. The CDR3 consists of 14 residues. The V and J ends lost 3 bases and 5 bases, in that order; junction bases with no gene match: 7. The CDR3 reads CASSSGDRETEAFF. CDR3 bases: TGCGCCAGCAGCTCAGGAGACAGGGAAACTGAAGCTTTCTTT.

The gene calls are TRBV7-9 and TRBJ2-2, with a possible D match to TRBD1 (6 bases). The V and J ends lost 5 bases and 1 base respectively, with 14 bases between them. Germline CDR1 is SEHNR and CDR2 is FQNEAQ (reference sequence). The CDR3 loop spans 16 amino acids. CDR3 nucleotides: TGTGCCAGCAGCCCCCAAGGCAGGGGGAACACCGGGGAGCTGTTTTTT. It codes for CASSPQGRGNTGELFF.

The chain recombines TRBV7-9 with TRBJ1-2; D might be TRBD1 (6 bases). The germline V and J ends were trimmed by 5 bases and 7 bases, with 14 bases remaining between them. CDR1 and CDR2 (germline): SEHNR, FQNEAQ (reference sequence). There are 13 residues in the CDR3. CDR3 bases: TGTGCCAGCAGCATTGTAGGACAGACTGGCTACACCTTC. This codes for CASSIVGQTGYTF.